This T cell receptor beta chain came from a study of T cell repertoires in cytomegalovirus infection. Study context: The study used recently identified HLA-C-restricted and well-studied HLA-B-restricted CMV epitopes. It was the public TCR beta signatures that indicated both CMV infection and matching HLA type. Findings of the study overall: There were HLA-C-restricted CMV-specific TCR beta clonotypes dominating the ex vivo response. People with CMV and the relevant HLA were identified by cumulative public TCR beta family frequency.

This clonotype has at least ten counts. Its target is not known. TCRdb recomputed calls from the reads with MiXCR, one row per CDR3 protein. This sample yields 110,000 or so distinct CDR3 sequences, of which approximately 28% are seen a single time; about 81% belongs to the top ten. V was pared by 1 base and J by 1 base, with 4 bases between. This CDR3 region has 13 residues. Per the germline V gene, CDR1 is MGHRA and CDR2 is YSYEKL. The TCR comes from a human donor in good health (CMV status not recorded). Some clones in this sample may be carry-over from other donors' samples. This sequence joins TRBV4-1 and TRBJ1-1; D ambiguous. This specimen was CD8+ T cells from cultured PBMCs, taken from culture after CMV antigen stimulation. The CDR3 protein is CASSQVRNTEAFF. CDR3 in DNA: TGCGCCAGCAGCCAAGTGAGGAACACTGAAGCTTTCTTT.